The source of this T cell receptor (beta chain) is a study of regulatory T cells in long-lasting Graves disease. Study-level results: Not thyroid tissue but only peripheral blood was studied.

To make TCR beta libraries, researchers used iRepertoire HTBI primers and Arm-PCR of CDR3 regions. TCRdb analysed the multiplex PCR reads with MiXCR anew, one entry per CDR3 protein. The table has roughly 440,000 distinct CDR3 sequences, roughly 15% seen once. This clonotype has a count of ten or more. As yet, its antigen is unknown. This CDR3 spans 15 amino acids. V trimming: 6 bases; J trimming: 0 bases; junction bases outside the gene matches: 6. Germline V gene data show CDR1 as SNHLY and CDR2 as FYNNEI. Time point of the sample: newly diagnosed GD, antithyroid drugs for less than 3 months. RNA from PBMCs was the source of the TCR library. Graves' disease was diagnosed by American Thyroid Association guidelines. These same data were also listed under a study on T cells in Graves' hyperthyroidism and ophthalmopathy. This second study notes: Patients were aged 18 to 65, had disease duration under 2 months, and had newly diagnosed hyperthyroidism. An initial round of RT-PCR targeting the TCR CDR3 relied on the HTBI primer set.

J is TRBJ1-1 and V is TRBV2; 8 bases map to TRBD1. Here the sequenced sample was peripheral blood mononuclear cells (PBMCs), taken at new diagnosis, from a patient treated with antithyroid drugs. This receptor was identified in a woman aged 18-35 years with Graves disease. The CDR3 loop is CASRSRTGMNTEAFF. The CDR3 DNA sequence: TGTGCCAGCAGGTCCCGGACAGGGATGAACACTGAAGCTTTCTTT.